Sequencing of this TCR beta chain was carried out in a study of OX40 agonist ivuxolimab in advanced cancers. The CDR3 runs to 15 residues. V gave up 0 bases and J gave up 5 bases; unmatched junction bases: 3. Germline V gene lookup returns CDR1 SGDLS and CDR2 YYNGEE. TCRdb's copy holds only in-frame clones and misses some; the assay was immunoSEQ multiplex PCR. The sample shows about 60,000 clones, 75% to 85% of them seen only once. This TCR came from an adult with an advanced solid tumor such as melanoma, head and neck, liver or kidney cancer. The chain recombines TRBV9 with TRBJ1-1; TRBD1 matches 11 bases. Specimen: CD4+ or CD8+ T cells sorted from blood, collected in a trial of the OX40 agonist ivuxolimab. The CDR3 nucleotides are TGTGCCAGCAGCGTAGCCGGGGACAGGGGGACTGAAGCTTTCTTT. Protein product: CASSVAGDRGTEAFF.